These T cell receptor beta chains were read from a single sample in a study of early T cells in non-severe SARS-CoV-2 infection. TCRdb recomputed calls from the 5' RACE reads with MiXCR, one row per CDR3 protein. This table has roughly 26,000 distinct CDR3 sequences, approximately 4.1% appearing once. Sequenced: whole blood. These receptors were collected from an adult who was a healthcare worker with PCR-confirmed SARS-CoV-2 infection or an uninfected control (not recorded which). The CDR3 runs from the conserved cysteine through the conserved F or W. Rows may omit the clone size; those that give it use once, few, many or a size class.

v_gene,abundance,len,CDR3aa
TRBV20-1,many,18,CSARDVTSGRGRADTQYF
TRBV7-9,few,14,CASSLPGGPEKLFF
TRBV2,many,16,CASRGSSRGAGNTIYF
TRBV18,-,13,CAAFANQNTEAFF
TRBV2,many,11,CASSLGLAQYF
TRBV6-6,-,14,CASRHGTGTGELFF
TRBV7-2,few,14,CASSWEGRADTQYF
TRBV19,many,14,CASSRTGDTGELFF
TRBV20-1,-,13,CSARSSGVYEQYF
TRBV27,many,15,CASNPGLAGTDTQYF
TRBV11-2,many,17,CASSSAWGTLDYNEQFF
TRBV7-6,many,16,CASSLAGGFGTGELFF
TRBV5-1,few,15,CASSRQTSGSGELFF
TRBV20-1,-,12,CSATKQGKGYTF
TRBV6-6,many,13,CASTIGMGLGQYF
TRBV14,many,12,CASSQGRYEQYF
TRBV20-1,few,13,CSAGRTSWNEQFF
TRBV7-2,-,15,CASSLVASGHNEQFF
TRBV7-2,medium-sized,17,CASSFIQGALSNSPLHF
TRBV3-1,many,16,CASSQDRNSLNTEAFF
TRBV19,many,18,CASSISGAGRVYTGELFF
TRBV29-1,many,12,CSVRQGAYGYTF
TRBV20-1,many,15,CSARDLRMGLTQQYF
TRBV20-1,many,14,CSARQGTTNEKLFF
TRBV4-1,many,14,CASERASGANVLTF
TRBV20-1,many,12,CSTSGRADEQYF
TRBV4-1,many,15,CASSPSGGRTYEQYF
TRBV24-1,many,15,CATSDSGASNQPQHF
TRBV7-8,many,16,CASSLLGGSYSDTQYF